These T cell receptor beta chains were read from a single sample in a study of control samples from healthy donors and cancer patients. Assay: immunoSEQ multiplex PCR; the TCRdb copy retains only in-frame clones and omits some. In the table there are roughly 400,000 clones, over 75% of which are singletons. Sequencing was done on a sample of PBMCs. These TCRs come from a man aged 35 to 55 with head and neck cancer. The CDR3 runs from the conserved cysteine through the conserved F or W. Each record gives: V gene, J gene, D gene, CDR3 length, clone size, CDR3 DNA, CDR3 protein. D genes are given only for firm matches. Expanded clones are given a class, and other clones once, few, many or no size at all.

TRBV3-1/TRBV3-2	TRBJ1-6	-	14	once	TGTGCCAGCAAAGGGAGGGGGGCCGGATCACCCCTCCACTTT	CASKGRGAGSPLHF
TRBV13	TRBJ1-1	TRBD1	15	-	TGTGCCAGCAGCTTAGTTGGACAGGGGTGGCCTGAAGCTTTCTTT	CASSLVGQGWPEAFF
TRBV29-1	TRBJ2-1	TRBD2	15	-	TGCAGCGTTGAAGCCGCTAGCGGTTCCTACAATGAGCAGTTCTTC	CSVEAASGSYNEQFF
TRBV19	TRBJ1-1	-	13	-	TGTGCCAGTAGTATAGCTGTGAACACTGAAGCTTTCTTT	CASSIAVNTEAFF
TRBV4-3	TRBJ1-5	-	15	-	TGCGCCAGCAGCCAAGATCTCGGGTGGAATCAGCCCCAGCATTTT	CASSQDLGWNQPQHF
TRBV6-1	TRBJ1-1	-	14	-	TGTGCCAGCAGTGATTTACTAGGGAACACTGAAGCTTTCTTT	CASSDLLGNTEAFF
TRBV27	TRBJ2-7	-	15	-	TGTGCCAGCAGACTCGGACACCAAAGCTCCTACGAGCAGTACTTC	CASRLGHQSSYEQYF
TRBV30	TRBJ2-7	-	12	-	TGTGCCTGGAGTGTAGGCACGGCGGAGCAGTACTTC	CAWSVGTAEQYF
TRBV11-2	TRBJ2-2	TRBD1	15	-	TGTGCCAGCAGCCAGGACAGGACGAACACCGGGGAGCTGTTTTTT	CASSQDRTNTGELFF
TRBV19	TRBJ1-1	-	13	-	TGTGCCAGTATGACACCTATGAACACTGAAGCTTTCTTT	CASMTPMNTEAFF
TRBV5-6	TRBJ1-4	-	14	-	TGTGCCAGCAGCTTGGGGAGTAATAATGAAAAACTGTTTTTT	CASSLGSNNEKLFF
TRBV15	TRBJ2-6	-	16	-	TGTGCCACCAGCAGAGAAAGTCTCTCTGGGGCCAACGTCCTGACTTTC	CATSRESLSGANVLTF
TRBV5-1	TRBJ2-2	-	16	-	TGCGCCAGCAGCTTGGATAGCCTTGGGGGCACCGGGGAGCTGTTTTTT	CASSLDSLGGTGELFF
TRBV24-1	TRBJ2-1	-	12	-	TGTGCCACCAGTGATTTCAGCAATGAGCAGTTCTTC	CATSDFSNEQFF
TRBV7-3	TRBJ2-2	-	13	-	TGTGCCAGCAGCTTAGCGGGGAGTGAAGAGCTGTTTTTT	CASSLAGSEELFF
TRBV28	TRBJ2-7	TRBD2	15	-	TGTGCCAGCAGTCCCCCGGGAGGCTACTCCTACGAGCAGTACTTC	CASSPPGGYSYEQYF
TRBV30	TRBJ1-4	-	16	-	TGTGCCTGGAGTGTTGGTTACTCGTGGGATAATGAAAAACTGTTTTTT	CAWSVGYSWDNEKLFF
TRBV27	TRBJ2-3	-	15	-	TGTGCCAGCAGTCCCAGAACGGGAGTCCCAGATACGCAGTATTTT	CASSPRTGVPDTQYF
TRBV6-5	TRBJ1-5	TRBD1	15	-	TGTGCCAGCACCGCGGACAGGGAGCGCAATCAGCCCCAGCATTTT	CASTADRERNQPQHF
TRBV6-5	TRBJ1-5	TRBD1	15	-	TGTGCCAGCAGTCCCGGACAGGGGGCTGAACAGCCCCAGCATTTT	CASSPGQGAEQPQHF
TRBV5-5	TRBJ2-2	TRBD1	16	-	TGTGCCAGCAGCATGGGGACAGGAGTCGGCACCGGGGAGCTGTTTTTT	CASSMGTGVGTGELFF
TRBV28	TRBJ1-6	-	15	-	TGTGCCAGCAGTCCACAGAGCTCCTATAATTCACCCCTCCACTTT	CASSPQSSYNSPLHF
TRBV6-6	TRBJ1-5	-	14	-	TGTGCCAGCAGTTTACCAGGGGAGAGTCAGCCCCAGCATTTT	CASSLPGESQPQHF
TRBV19	TRBJ2-7	-	14	-	TGTGCCAGTCAGCCGGGGGAATCTGTCTACGAGCAGTACTTC	CASQPGESVYEQYF
TRBV4-3	TRBJ2-6	-	16	-	TGCGCCAGCAGCCAAGATAGCCCCTCTGGGGCCAACGTCCTGACTTTC	CASSQDSPSGANVLTF
TRBV11-2	TRBJ2-1	-	14	-	TGTGCCAGCAGCTTAGCGGGAGTGGGGAATGAGCAGTTCTTC	CASSLAGVGNEQFF
TRBV29-1	TRBJ2-3	-	15	-	TGCAGCGTTGAAGATCGTAGTAGAACAACAGATACGCAGTATTTT	CSVEDRSRTTDTQYF